Listed below are T cell receptor beta chains from one sample, sequenced in a study of cytomegalovirus exposure and HLA in healthy donors. Assay: immunoSEQ multiplex PCR; the TCRdb copy retains only in-frame clones and omits some. This sample has tens of thousands of clones, with roughly 63% found just once. Material for sequencing was PBMCs. The source is a boy under 18 in good health and CMV-seropositive. The CDR3 runs from the conserved cysteine through the conserved F or W.

v_gene: TRBV7-9
CDR3aa: CASAAINYEQYF

v_gene: TRBV6-5
CDR3aa: CASRVRLAGIYEQYF

v_gene: TRBV30
CDR3aa: CAWTGGLTGGTQYF

v_gene: TRBV19
CDR3aa: CASSMAGTTYNEQFF

v_gene: TRBV5-1
CDR3aa: CASSLTRGSANEKLFF

v_gene: TRBV4-3
CDR3aa: CASSPVGGGGTDTQYF

v_gene: TRBV7-2
CDR3aa: CASSFNLGGGAGNEQFF

v_gene: TRBV19
CDR3aa: CASSMPSLRGGYTF

v_gene: TRBV25-1
CDR3aa: CASRGQGDRANVLTF

v_gene: TRBV5-1
CDR3aa: CASSLVTGKETQYF

v_gene: TRBV30
CDR3aa: CAWSFRGDYGYTF

v_gene: TRBV5-1
CDR3aa: CASSLGLKRTEAFF

v_gene: TRBV9
CDR3aa: CASSPGLPPWWDEQFF

v_gene: TRBV5-1
CDR3aa: CASSQSGGLEQYF

v_gene: TRBV30
CDR3aa: CAWSGGSTGNTIYF

v_gene: TRBV18
CDR3aa: CASSTKLLETEQFF

v_gene: TRBV18
CDR3aa: CASSSRQGANTEAFF

v_gene: TRBV29-1
CDR3aa: CSVGRGTGTEKLFF

v_gene: TRBV10-1
CDR3aa: CASIRTGYNEQFF

v_gene: TRBV5-1
CDR3aa: CASSLDGQTNEKLFF

v_gene: TRBV5-1
CDR3aa: CASSLSMGGDTVNYGYTF

v_gene: TRBV9
CDR3aa: CASSVDGYEQYF

v_gene: TRBV5-1
CDR3aa: CASSFTGSYGYTF

v_gene: TRBV18
CDR3aa: CASSRNPGDRVETQYF

v_gene: TRBV4-1
CDR3aa: CASHSTGEVGEKLFF

v_gene: TRBV9
CDR3aa: CASSVGRGRTDTQYF

v_gene: TRBV2
CDR3aa: CASSAIAGGNEQFF

v_gene: TRBV12-5
CDR3aa: CASGNRQGTTDTQYF

v_gene: TRBV6-5
CDR3aa: CASSLRTGFNQPQHF

v_gene: TRBV5-4
CDR3aa: CASSQVGVRSEQYF

v_gene: TRBV30
CDR3aa: CAWSPRRGEGEKLFF

v_gene: TRBV5-1
CDR3aa: CASSLGGGGDNEQYF

v_gene: TRBV2
CDR3aa: CASLSRLAGEIEQYF

v_gene: TRBV9
CDR3aa: CASGRTGSSYEQYF

v_gene: TRBV12-5
CDR3aa: CASGSSLLAGEDEQYF

v_gene: TRBV7-9
CDR3aa: CASGSGVLVSEKLFF

v_gene: TRBV5-1
CDR3aa: CASSLFGTGDNEQFF

v_gene: TRBV2
CDR3aa: CASTDSYNEQFF

v_gene: TRBV4-3
CDR3aa: CASSQATGGYEQYF

v_gene: TRBV2
CDR3aa: CASSRGGDQETQYF

v_gene: TRBV5-4
CDR3aa: CASSLDGSWRTDTQYF

v_gene: TRBV2
CDR3aa: CASSRQNPNYGYTF

v_gene: TRBV5-1
CDR3aa: CASSTELNNEQFF

v_gene: TRBV6-5
CDR3aa: CASSYSSQNYGYTF

v_gene: TRBV10-2
CDR3aa: CASTLDRAGTEAFF

v_gene: TRBV4-3
CDR3aa: CASSQDNGWQYF

v_gene: TRBV30
CDR3aa: CAWQKGAYNEQFF

v_gene: TRBV5-6
CDR3aa: CASSLVVWMEEKLFF

v_gene: TRBV5-6
CDR3aa: CASSLYRLNNSPLHF

v_gene: TRBV7-9
CDR3aa: CASSSSTSGHRNEKLFF

v_gene: TRBV29-1
CDR3aa: CSDDVSSYNSPLHF

v_gene: TRBV6-4
CDR3aa: CASGEEEGDIQYF

v_gene: TRBV5-1
CDR3aa: CASSPSSGEINTIYF

v_gene: TRBV7-2
CDR3aa: CASSLVGADSYEQYF

v_gene: TRBV30
CDR3aa: CAWSVDSSSYNEQFF

v_gene: TRBV28
CDR3aa: CASSLSSYGYTF

v_gene: TRBV5-1
CDR3aa: CASSGYRRPDTQYF